Presented here are 18 T cell receptor beta chains from one specimen sequenced in a study of CD4 T cells in relation to SARS-CoV-2 and coronaviruses. Their recognized antigens are unknown. TCRdb's table, derived via immunoSEQ multiplex PCR, lists solely in-frame clones and lacks some. This table holds about 36,000 clones, approximately 80% found once. Source material: memory CD4+ T cells from PBMCs, cultured in vitro. Receptor source: an adult with COVID-19.

The chain is built from TRBV4-2 and TRBJ2-1; a possible D gene is TRBD2 (5 bases). The V gene lost 4 bases and the J gene lost 7 bases, with 23 bases spanning the gap. CDR3 size: 17 residues. Germline lookup yields CDR1 LGHNA and CDR2 YNFKEQ. DNA of the CDR3: TGTGCCAGCAGCCGAGAAGCCCCGCGGGCTAGCAAAAATGAGCAGTTCTTC. It is translated as CASSREAPRASKNEQFF.

V and J are TRBV11-2 and TRBJ2-1; D is perhaps TRBD2 (5 bases). V lost 5 bases to trimming and J lost 3 bases, with 14 bases between them. In germline, CDR1 is SGHAT, CDR2 FQNNGV. There are 15 residues in the CDR3. CDR3 sequence reads: CASSGGRVNYNEQFF. In DNA, the CDR3 is TGTGCCAGCAGCGGAGGTCGGGTAAACTACAATGAGCAGTTCTTC.

The chain employs TRBV4-3 and TRBJ2-5, with TRBD1 matching over 9 bases. In germline, CDR1 is LGHNA, CDR2 YSLEER. The CDR3 sequence is 16 residues long. J gave up 5 bases and V 1 base, and 8 bases lay outside the gene matches. The CDR3 coding sequence is TGCGCCAGCAGCCAAGTAACAGGGGGCGGTTCGGAGACCCAGTACTTC. Amino acid sequence: CASSQVTGGGSETQYF.

V usage is TRBV29-1 and J usage is TRBJ2-1; no clear D. Germline CDR1 is SQVTM and CDR2 is ANQGSEA. The CDR3 sequence is 14 residues long. V lost 3 bases, J lost 8 bases, and 17 bases lay in between. The DNA for the CDR3 is TGCAGCGTTGATTTTTTGTGGTCAGCAGATGAGCAGTTCTTC. It codes for CSVDFLWSADEQFF.

The chain is built from TRBV7-9 and TRBJ2-5; 13 nucleotides match TRBD2. V was clipped by 5 bases and J by 5 bases; unmatched bases: 11. Germline-derived CDR1 and CDR2 are SEHNR and FQNEAQ (reference sequence). The CDR3 is made up of 17 amino acids. The CDR3 DNA reads as TGTGCCAGCAGCCAGCAACTGGGACTAGCGGGAACGGAGACCCAGTACTTC. As protein: CASSQQLGLAGTETQYF.

This clone came up once. This rearrangement joins TRBV4-1 to TRBJ2-4; 8 nucleotides align to TRBD1. After removal of 3 bases from V and 2 bases from J, the junction contained 6 bases not matched to a gene. Germline lookup yields CDR1 MGHRA and CDR2 YSYEKL. The CDR3 contains 16 residues. The CDR3 spells CASSHRQGRTKNIQYF. The CDR3 DNA follows: TGCGCCAGCAGCCATAGACAGGGGCGAACCAAAAACATTCAGTACTTC.

DNA of the CDR3: TGTGCCAGTAGTATTGAGGCAGGGTTCTCCTACAATGAGCAGTTCTTC. Translated: CASSIEAGFSYNEQFF. The chain joins TRBV19 to TRBJ2-1; D perhaps matches TRBD1 (5 bases). CDR3 length: 16 residues. Trimming stripped 3 bases from V and 0 bases from J, with 12 bases between. The germline gives CDR1 LNHDA, CDR2 SQIVND (reference sequence).

This chain connects TRBV7-9 to TRBJ2-7; D gene ambiguous. The CDR3 totals 14 residues. Germline loops: CDR1 SEHNR, CDR2 FQNEAQ (reference sequence). V was cut by 5 bases and J by 2 bases, with 13 bases left in between. CDR3 nucleotides: TGTGCCAGCAGCCGCCAAGTCCTCCCCTACGAGCAGTACTTC. Encoded protein: CASSRQVLPYEQYF.

The chain employs TRBV5-1 and TRBJ2-7, with D hard to call. Germline lookup yields CDR1 SGHRS and CDR2 YFSETQ. Trimming removed 2 bases at V and 3 bases at J, with 15 bases between. This CDR3 spans 15 amino acids. CDR3 in DNA: TGCGCCAGCAGCTTTGGCCCAGGACGCGTCTACGAGCAGTACTTC. Translating gives CASSFGPGRVYEQYF.

The chain employs TRBV10-3 and TRBJ2-7; 9 bases are shared with TRBD2. V trimming: 0 bases; J trimming: 6 bases; junction bases outside the gene matches: 9. Germline values: CDR1 ENHRY, CDR2 SYGVKD. The CDR3 has 16 amino acids. As DNA, the CDR3 is TGTGCCATCAGTGAGTCGGGGGCGGGAGGGCCTGGCGAGCAGTACTTC. Protein: CAISESGAGGPGEQYF.

The gene calls are TRBV11-3 and TRBJ2-3; a possible D gene is TRBD2 (6 bases). Germline V gene data show CDR1 as SGHNT and CDR2 as YENEEA. The CDR3 extends over 17 amino acids. V lost 6 bases to trimming and J lost 2 bases, with 21 bases between them. In DNA, the CDR3 is TGTGCCAGCAGTCTTGGGAGGAGGGAAATAGACACAGATACGCAGTATTTT. Translation: CASSLGRREIDTDTQYF. The full variable domain, rest sourced from reference TRBV11-3 and TRBJ2-3, is EAGVVQSPRYKIIEKKQPVAFWCNPISGHNTLYWYLQNLGQGPELLIRYENEEAVDDSQLPKDRFSAERLKGVDSTLKIQPAELGDSAVYLCASSLGRREIDTDTQYFGPGTRLTVL.

The rearrangement joins TRBV10-3 to TRBJ1-2; no clear D. The CDR3 is made up of 14 amino acids. CDR1 is ENHRY and CDR2 is SYGVKD in the germline V gene. Trimming pared 6 bases from V and 4 bases from J, leaving 15 bases between. CDR3 protein: CAISSSRPPYGYTF. The DNA for the CDR3 is TGTGCCATCAGCTCCTCCCGTCCCCCCTATGGCTACACCTTC.

DNA for the CDR3: TGTGCCAGCCTTCCCGGTTTAGGCTTCGGACTCCAAGAGACCCAGTACTTC. It translates to CASLPGLGFGLQETQYF. The chain couples TRBV7-9 to TRBJ2-5; perhaps TRBD2 as D (5 bases). CDR1 SEHNR and CDR2 FQNEAQ come from the germline V gene (reference sequence). Between the trimmed V and J ends, which lost 8 bases and 1 base, there was a span of 23 bases. The CDR3 has 17 amino acids. The entire variable domain, with the rest obtained from reference TRBV7-9 and TRBJ2-5, is as follows: DTGVSQNPRHKITKRGQNVTFRCDPISEHNRLYWYRQTLGQGPEFLTYFQNEAQLEKSRLLSDRFSAERPKGSFSTLEIQRTEQGDSAMYLCASLPGLGFGLQETQYFGPGTRLLVL.

The rearrangement uses TRBV5-1 and TRBJ2-2; D ambiguous. CDR3 length: 14 amino acids. The germline V gene encodes CDR1 SGHRS and CDR2 YFSETQ. V dropped 5 bases and J dropped 0 bases, with 8 bases sitting between them. The CDR3 DNA reads TGCGCCAGCAGTTTAGGCGCGAACACCGGGGAGCTGTTTTTT. It yields the protein CASSLGANTGELFF. Together with reference TRBV5-1 and TRBJ2-2, the CDR3 gives the full variable domain: KAGVTQTPRYLIKTRGQQVTLSCSPISGHRSVSWYQQTPGQGLQFLFEYFSETQRNKGNFPGRFSGRQFSNSRSEMNVSTLELGDSALYLCASSLGANTGELFFGEGSRLTVL.

This clone has a single count. V usage is TRBV27 and J usage is TRBJ1-2; no clear D gene. This CDR3 has 13 amino acids. Per germline, CDR1 MNHEY and CDR2 SMNVEV (reference sequence). The V end lost 3 bases, the J end lost 4 bases, and 9 bases lay between the germline ends. The CDR3 protein is CASSFRAGYGYTF. The CDR3 DNA sequence: TGTGCCAGCAGTTTTCGGGCCGGCTATGGCTACACCTTC.

The rearrangement links TRBV19 to TRBJ2-1, with a tentative D call TRBD2 (5 bases). Looked up from germline, CDR1 is LNHDA and CDR2 is SQIVND (reference sequence). The CDR3 has 16 residues. Trimming left V 4 bases short and J 0 bases short, with 13 bases between. CDR3 residues: CASSKASGPSYNEQFF. The DNA for the CDR3 is TGTGCCAGTAGTAAAGCGAGCGGTCCCTCCTACAATGAGCAGTTCTTC.

V usage is TRBV6-4 and J usage is TRBJ2-3; 12 nucleotides agree with TRBD2. Trimming at V came to 3 bases and at J to 5 bases, leaving 6 bases not matched to a gene. Germline lookup yields CDR1 MRHNA and CDR2 SNTAGT. This CDR3 is built from 16 residues. Written as DNA, the CDR3 is TGTGCCAGCAGTGATTCTAGCGGGGGGGGTGAAGATACGCAGTATTTT. Its translation: CASSDSSGGGEDTQYF.

The chain uses TRBV7-9 and TRBJ2-1; tentative D call: TRBD2 (5 bases). V lost 3 bases and J 10 bases, leaving 13 bases between the germline ends. The V gene's germline CDR1 is SEHNR and CDR2 FQNEAQ (reference sequence). CDR3 size: 13 residues. The CDR3 region has the DNA TGTGCCAGCAGCTTGACCGAAACGGGGGAGCAGTTCTTC. Its translation: CASSLTETGEQFF.